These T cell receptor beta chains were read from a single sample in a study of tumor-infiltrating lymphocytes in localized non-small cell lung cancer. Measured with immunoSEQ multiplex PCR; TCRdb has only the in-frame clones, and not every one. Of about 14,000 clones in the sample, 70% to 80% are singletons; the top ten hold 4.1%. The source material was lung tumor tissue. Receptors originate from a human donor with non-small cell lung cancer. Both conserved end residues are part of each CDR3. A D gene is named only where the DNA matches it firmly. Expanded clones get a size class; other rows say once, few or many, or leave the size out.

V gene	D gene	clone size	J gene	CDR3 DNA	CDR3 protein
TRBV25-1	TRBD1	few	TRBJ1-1	TGTGCCAGCAGGCCAGGGGGGGGCTTAGAAGCTTTCTTT	CASRPGGGLEAFF
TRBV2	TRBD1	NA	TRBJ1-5	TGTGCCAGCAGGGAAGGGACAGGGGGCGGTCAGCCCCAGCATTTT	CASREGTGGGQPQHF
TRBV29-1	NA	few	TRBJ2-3	TGCAGCGTTGAAGGGGGTTGGCAGGGGGGGGATACGCAGTATTTT	CSVEGGWQGGDTQYF
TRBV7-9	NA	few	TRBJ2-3	TGTGCCAGCAGCTCGGGCCCAGATACGCAGTATTTT	CASSSGPDTQYF
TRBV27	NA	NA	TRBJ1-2	TGTGCCAGCAGTACGACAACGAACTATGGCTACACCTTC	CASSTTTNYGYTF
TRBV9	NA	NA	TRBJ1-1	TGTGCCAGCAGCTTGATTGAGGGGACTGAAGCTTTCTTT	CASSLIEGTEAFF
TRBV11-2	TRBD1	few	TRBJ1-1	TGTGCCAGCAGCCTAGCCGGGACAGGGGGCGGAACTGAAGCTTTCTTT	CASSLAGTGGGTEAFF
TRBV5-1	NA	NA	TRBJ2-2	TGCGCCAGCAGCTTTGACAGGATGAACACCGGGGAGCTGTTTTTT	CASSFDRMNTGELFF
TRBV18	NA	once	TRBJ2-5	TGTGCCAGCAAACCGGGACTTGGGGACCAAGAGACCCAGTACTTC	CASKPGLGDQETQYF
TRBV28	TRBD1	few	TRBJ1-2	TGTGCCAGCAGTTCTCCGGGACAGCCTAACTATGGCTACACCTTC	CASSSPGQPNYGYTF
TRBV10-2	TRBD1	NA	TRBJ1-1	TGCGCCAGCAGTGATCCTCAGGGGGCGACTGAAGCTTTCTTT	CASSDPQGATEAFF
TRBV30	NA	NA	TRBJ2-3	TGTGCCTGGAGCCCGGGACCGCAGGGGGGGGCAGATACGCAGTATTTT	CAWSPGPQGGADTQYF
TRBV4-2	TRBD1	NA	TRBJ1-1	TGTGCCAGCAGCGTAACGACAGGGAACGCTGAAGCTTTCTTT	CASSVTTGNAEAFF
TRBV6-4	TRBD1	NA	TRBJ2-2	TGTGCCAGCAGTGATGGGACAGGGGACACCGGGGAGCTGTTTTTT	CASSDGTGDTGELFF
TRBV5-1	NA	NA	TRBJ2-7	TGCGCCAGCAGATTCCTCGACAGTGCGTCCTACGAGCAGTACTTC	CASRFLDSASYEQYF
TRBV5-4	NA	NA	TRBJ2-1	TGTGCCAGCAGCTTGGGTGCGCGAGAGGAGCAGTTCTTC	CASSLGAREEQFF
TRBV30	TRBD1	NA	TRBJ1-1	TGTGCCTGGAGAAACAGGGGGAAGTTCACTGAAGCTTTCTTT	CAWRNRGKFTEAFF
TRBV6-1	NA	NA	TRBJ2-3	TGTGCCAGCAGTTCCCGCACAGATACGCAGTATTTT	CASSSRTDTQYF
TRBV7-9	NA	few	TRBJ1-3	TGTGCCAGCAGCTCCAACCAACGACAGTTTACTGGAAACACCATATATTTT	CASSSNQRQFTGNTIYF
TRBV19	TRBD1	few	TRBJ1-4	TGTGCCAGTAGTGCCTGGACAGGGTCTCAGGGTGAAAAACTGTTTTTT	CASSAWTGSQGEKLFF
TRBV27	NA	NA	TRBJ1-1	TGTGCCAGCAGTTTTAGTAGACAGGAAACCGCTGAAGCTTTCTTT	CASSFSRQETAEAFF
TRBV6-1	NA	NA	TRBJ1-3	TGTGCCAGCAGTGAAATCAGGGCGAGCACTGGAAACACCATATATTTT	CASSEIRASTGNTIYF
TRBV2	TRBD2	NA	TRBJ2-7	TGTGCCAGCAGTGCCTCACTAGCGGTGCTTCGCGACGAGCAGTACTTC	CASSASLAVLRDEQYF
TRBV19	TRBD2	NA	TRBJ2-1	TGTGCCTCCGAGGGCGGGAGCTCCTACAATGAGCAGTTCTTC	CASEGGSSYNEQFF
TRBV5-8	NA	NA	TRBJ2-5	TGTGCCAGCAGCTTGTTCGTCAGCCAAGAGACCCAGTACTTC	CASSLFVSQETQYF
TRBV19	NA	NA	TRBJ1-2	TGTGCCAGTAGTACGGAGAGGGTGAGGACTAACTATGGCTACACCTTC	CASSTERVRTNYGYTF
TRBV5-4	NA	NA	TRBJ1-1	TGTGCCAGCAGCTTGGGGGGCGCAAGCCCGAACACTGAAGCTTTCTTT	CASSLGGASPNTEAFF
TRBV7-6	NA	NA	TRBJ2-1	TGTGCCAGCGCGCCTTCGGCCAGCTCCTACAATGAGCAGTTCTTC	CASAPSASSYNEQFF
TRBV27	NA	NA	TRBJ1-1	TGTGCCAGCAGTTCTTCAGGGGTGAACACTGAAGCTTTCTTT	CASSSSGVNTEAFF
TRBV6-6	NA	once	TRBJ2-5	TGTGCCAGCAGAGGTCTCCTCGGACGGACCCAAGAGACCCAGTACTTC	CASRGLLGRTQETQYF
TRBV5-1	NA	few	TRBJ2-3	TGCGCCAGCAGCTTCCCCAGGGCTAGCACAGATACGCAGTATTTT	CASSFPRASTDTQYF
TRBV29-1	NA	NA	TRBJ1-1	TGCAGCGTCCAGTCTGGGGGCACTGAAGCTTTCTTT	CSVQSGGTEAFF
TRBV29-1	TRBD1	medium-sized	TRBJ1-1	TGCAGCGCCTCGACAGGGGCGAACACTGAAGCTTTCTTT	CSASTGANTEAFF
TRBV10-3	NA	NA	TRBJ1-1	TGTGCCACACACAGGGAGGGCACTGAAGCTTTCTTT	CATHREGTEAFF
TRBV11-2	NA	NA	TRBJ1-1	TGTGCCAGCAGCTTAGGGACGGCAGGGAGTGCTGAAGCTTTCTTT	CASSLGTAGSAEAFF
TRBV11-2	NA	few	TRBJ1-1	TGTGCCAGCAGCTTAACTGACAGGATGAACACTGAAGCTTTCTTT	CASSLTDRMNTEAFF
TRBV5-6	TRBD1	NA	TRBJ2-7	TGTGCCAGCAGCTTCGACAGGGGCGAGCAGTACTTC	CASSFDRGEQYF
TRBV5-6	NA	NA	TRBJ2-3	TGTGCCAGCAGCTTGGGACAGTTACTGACAGATACGCAGTATTTT	CASSLGQLLTDTQYF
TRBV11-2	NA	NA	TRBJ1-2	TGTGCCAGCAGCCCCCGTCAAACGGCTATACCTGGCTACACCTTC	CASSPRQTAIPGYTF
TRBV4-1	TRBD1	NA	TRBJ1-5	TGCGCCAGCAGCCAAGATTCCGGGACAGGAAACAATCAGCCCCAGCATTTT	CASSQDSGTGNNQPQHF
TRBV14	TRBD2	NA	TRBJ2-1	TGTGCCAGCAGCCAAGAAGTACTAGCGGGGTACAATGAGCAGTTCTTC	CASSQEVLAGYNEQFF
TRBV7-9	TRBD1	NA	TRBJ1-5	TGTGCCAGCAGCGGACAGGGGAACCAGCCCCAGCATTTT	CASSGQGNQPQHF
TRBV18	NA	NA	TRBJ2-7	TGTGCCAGCTCACCCGGGAGACAACACTACGAGCAGTACTTC	CASSPGRQHYEQYF
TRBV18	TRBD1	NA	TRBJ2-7	TGTGCCAGCTCACCTCCTACTACAGGGGGCAGGGGTTACGAGCAGTACTTC	CASSPPTTGGRGYEQYF
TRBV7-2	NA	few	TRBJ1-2	TGTGCCAGCAGCTTAAGTCCGACCCCCTATGGCTACACCTTC	CASSLSPTPYGYTF
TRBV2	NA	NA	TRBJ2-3	TGTGCCAGCGGCCGGCCAGATACGCAGTATTTT	CASGRPDTQYF
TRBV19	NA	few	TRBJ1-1	TGTGCCAGTAGTATGCGGGAGAACACTGAAGCTTTCTTT	CASSMRENTEAFF
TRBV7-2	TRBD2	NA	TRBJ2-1	TGTGCCAGCAGCTTAGTAGCTAGCGGGGGGGCGGTCTACAATGAGCAGTTCTTC	CASSLVASGGAVYNEQFF
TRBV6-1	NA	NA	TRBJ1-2	TGTGCCAGCACCCTGGAGGGAGGTGGCTACACCTTC	CASTLEGGGYTF
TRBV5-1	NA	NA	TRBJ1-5	TGCGCCAGCAGCTTGGGACACCCTAATCAGCCCCAGCATTTT	CASSLGHPNQPQHF
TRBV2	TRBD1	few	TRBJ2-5	TGTGCCAGCAGATACGGACAGGGTGGGGAGACCCAGTACTTC	CASRYGQGGETQYF
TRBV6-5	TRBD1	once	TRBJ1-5	TGTGCCAGCAGACCCAGACAGGGCTATCAGCCCCAGCATTTT	CASRPRQGYQPQHF
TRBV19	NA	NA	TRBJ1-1	TGTGCCAGTAGTATCTTCGAAATGAACACTGAAGCTTTCTTT	CASSIFEMNTEAFF
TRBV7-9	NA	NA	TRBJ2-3	TGTGCCAGCAGCTTAGAAGAGGATACTAGCACAGATACGCAGTATTTT	CASSLEEDTSTDTQYF
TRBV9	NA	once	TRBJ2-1	TGTGCCAGCAGCGGTGGGGTTAACAATGAGCAGTTCTTC	CASSGGVNNEQFF